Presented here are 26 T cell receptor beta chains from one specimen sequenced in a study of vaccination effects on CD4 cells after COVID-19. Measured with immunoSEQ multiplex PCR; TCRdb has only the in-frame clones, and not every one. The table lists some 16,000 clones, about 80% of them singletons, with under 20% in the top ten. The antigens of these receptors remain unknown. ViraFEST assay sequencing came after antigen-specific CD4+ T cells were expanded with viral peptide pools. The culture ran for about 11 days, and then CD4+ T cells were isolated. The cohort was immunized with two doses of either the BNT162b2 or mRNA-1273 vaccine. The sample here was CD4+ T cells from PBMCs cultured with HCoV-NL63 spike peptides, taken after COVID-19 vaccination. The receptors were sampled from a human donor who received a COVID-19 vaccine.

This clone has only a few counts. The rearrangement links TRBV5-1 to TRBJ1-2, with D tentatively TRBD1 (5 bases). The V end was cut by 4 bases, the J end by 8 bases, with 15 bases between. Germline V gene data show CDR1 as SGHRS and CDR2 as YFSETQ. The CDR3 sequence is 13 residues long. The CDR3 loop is CASSAQGTEGYTF. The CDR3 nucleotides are TGCGCCAGCAGCGCGCAGGGAACAGAGGGCTACACCTTC.

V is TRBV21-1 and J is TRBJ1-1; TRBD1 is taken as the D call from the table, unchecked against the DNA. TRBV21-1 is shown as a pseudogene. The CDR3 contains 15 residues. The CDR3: CASSKVSGVVFEAFF. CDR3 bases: TGTGCCAGCAGCAAAGTCTCAGGGGTTGTTTTTGAAGCTTTCTTT.

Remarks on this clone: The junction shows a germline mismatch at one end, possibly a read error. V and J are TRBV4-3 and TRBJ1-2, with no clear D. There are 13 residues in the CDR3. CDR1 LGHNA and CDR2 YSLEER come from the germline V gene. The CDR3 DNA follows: TGCGCCAGCAGTCAAGGCGTGGGCGCGGGCTACACCTTC. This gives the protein CASSQGVGAGYTF.

The CDR3: CASSLGGGTPLAYEQYF. CDR3 coding DNA: TGCGCCAGCAGCTTGGGGGGCGGGACTCCACTCGCCTACGAGCAGTACTTC. The chain recombines TRBV5-1 with TRBJ2-7; the D gene is possibly TRBD2 (6 bases). Trimming removed 0 bases from V and 2 bases from J, with 18 bases in between. CDR3 size: 17 residues. The germline gives CDR1 SGHRS, CDR2 YFSETQ.

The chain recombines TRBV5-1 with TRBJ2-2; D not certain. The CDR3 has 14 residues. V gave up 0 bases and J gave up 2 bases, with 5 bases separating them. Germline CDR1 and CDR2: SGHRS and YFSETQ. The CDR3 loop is CASSLGYNTGELFF. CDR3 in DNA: TGCGCCAGCAGCTTGGGCTACAACACCGGGGAGCTGTTTTTT.

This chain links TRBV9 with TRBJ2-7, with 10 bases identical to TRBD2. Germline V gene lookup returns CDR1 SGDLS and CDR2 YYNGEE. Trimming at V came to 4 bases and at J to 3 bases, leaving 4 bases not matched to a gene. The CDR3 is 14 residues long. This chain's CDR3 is CASSPRTSGYEQYF. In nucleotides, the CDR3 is TGTGCCAGCAGCCCGCGGACTAGCGGCTACGAGCAGTACTTC.

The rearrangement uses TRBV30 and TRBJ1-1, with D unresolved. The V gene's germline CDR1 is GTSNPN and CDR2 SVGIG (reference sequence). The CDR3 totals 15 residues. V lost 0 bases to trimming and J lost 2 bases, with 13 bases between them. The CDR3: CAWSVGPGSNTEAFF. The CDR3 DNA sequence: TGTGCCTGGAGTGTAGGGCCTGGATCTAACACTGAAGCTTTCTTT. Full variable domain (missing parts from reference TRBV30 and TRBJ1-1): SQTIHQWPATLVQPVGSPLSLECTVEGTSNPNLYWYRQAAGRGLQLLFYSVGIGQISSEVPQNLSASRPQDRQFILSSKKLLLSDSGFYLCAWSVGPGSNTEAFFGQGTRLTVV.

The CDR3 reads CARRLNGAGTEAFF. The CDR3 DNA reads TGTGCCAGAAGACTTAACGGGGCAGGCACTGAAGCTTTCTTT. The chain recombines TRBV5-3 with TRBJ1-1, with a possible D match to TRBD1 (5 bases). TRBV5-3 is classed as an ORF, of uncertain function. V was pared by 5 bases and J by 4 bases, with 15 bases between. The CDR3 extends over 14 amino acids.

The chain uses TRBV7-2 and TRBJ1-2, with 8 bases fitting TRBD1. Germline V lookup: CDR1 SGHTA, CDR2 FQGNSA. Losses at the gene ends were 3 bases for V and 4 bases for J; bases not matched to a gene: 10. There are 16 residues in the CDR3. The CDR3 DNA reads TGTGCCAGCAGCTTTTCGTCAGGACAGGGTCGCTATGGCTACACCTTC. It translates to CASSFSSGQGRYGYTF.

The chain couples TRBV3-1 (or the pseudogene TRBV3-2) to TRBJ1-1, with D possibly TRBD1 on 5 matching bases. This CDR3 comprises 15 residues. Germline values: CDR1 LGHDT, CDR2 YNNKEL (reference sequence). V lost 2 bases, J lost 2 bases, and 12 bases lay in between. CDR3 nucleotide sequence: TGTGCCAGCAGCCAATTCAGCAGGGCTAACACTGAAGCTTTCTTT. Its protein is CASSQFSRANTEAFF.

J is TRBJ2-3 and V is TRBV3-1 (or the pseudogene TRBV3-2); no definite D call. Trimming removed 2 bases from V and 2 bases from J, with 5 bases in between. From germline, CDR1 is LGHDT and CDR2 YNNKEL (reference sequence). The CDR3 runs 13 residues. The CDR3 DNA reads TGTGCCAGCAGCCAATCTTTCACAGATACGCAGTATTTT. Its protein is CASSQSFTDTQYF.

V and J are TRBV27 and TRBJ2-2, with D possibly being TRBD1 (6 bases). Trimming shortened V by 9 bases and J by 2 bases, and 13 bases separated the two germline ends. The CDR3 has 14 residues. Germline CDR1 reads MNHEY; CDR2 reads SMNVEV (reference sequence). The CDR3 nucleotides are TGTGCCAGGAACAACAGGGTTAACACCGGGGAGCTGTTTTTT. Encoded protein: CARNNRVNTGELFF.

CDR3 DNA sequence: TGTGCCAGCAGTATGGGACGAGGTGAGCAGTTCTTC. This gives the protein CASSMGRGEQFF. J is TRBJ2-1 and V is TRBV2, with D perhaps TRBD1 or TRBD2 (5 bases each). Germline CDR1 and CDR2: SNHLY and FYNNEI. This CDR3 comprises 12 residues. V lost 5 bases and J 9 bases, leaving 11 bases between the germline ends.

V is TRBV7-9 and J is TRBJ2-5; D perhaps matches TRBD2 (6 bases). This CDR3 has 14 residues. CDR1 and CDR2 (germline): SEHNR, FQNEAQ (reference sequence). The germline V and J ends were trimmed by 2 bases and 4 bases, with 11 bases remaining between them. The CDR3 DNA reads TGTGCCAGCAGCTTACTAGCGCCTACAGAGACCCAGTACTTC. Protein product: CASSLLAPTETQYF.

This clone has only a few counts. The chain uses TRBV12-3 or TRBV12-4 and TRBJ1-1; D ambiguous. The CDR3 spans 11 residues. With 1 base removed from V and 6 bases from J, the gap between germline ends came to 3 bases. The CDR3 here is CASSLVSEAFF. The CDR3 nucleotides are TGTGCCAGCAGTTTAGTGTCTGAAGCTTTCTTT.

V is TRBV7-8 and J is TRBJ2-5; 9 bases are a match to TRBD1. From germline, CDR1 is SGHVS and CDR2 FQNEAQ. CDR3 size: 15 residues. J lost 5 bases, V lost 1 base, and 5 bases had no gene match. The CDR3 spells CASSLVGQGRETQYF. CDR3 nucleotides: TGTGCCAGCAGCTTAGTGGGACAGGGAAGGGAGACCCAGTACTTC.

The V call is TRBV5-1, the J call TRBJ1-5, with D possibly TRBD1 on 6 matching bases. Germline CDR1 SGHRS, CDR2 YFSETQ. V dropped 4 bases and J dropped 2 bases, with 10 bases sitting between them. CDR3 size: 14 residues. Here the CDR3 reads CASSPDSRNQPQHF. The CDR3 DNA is TGCGCCAGCAGCCCGGACAGTCGCAATCAGCCCCAGCATTTT.

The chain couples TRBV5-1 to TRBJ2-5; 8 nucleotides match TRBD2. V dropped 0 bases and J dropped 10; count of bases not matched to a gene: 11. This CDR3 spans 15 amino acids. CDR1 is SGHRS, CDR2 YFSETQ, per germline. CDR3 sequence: CASSLAAVAGLDQYF. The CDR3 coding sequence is TGCGCCAGCAGCTTGGCCGCGGTAGCGGGACTCGACCAGTACTTC.

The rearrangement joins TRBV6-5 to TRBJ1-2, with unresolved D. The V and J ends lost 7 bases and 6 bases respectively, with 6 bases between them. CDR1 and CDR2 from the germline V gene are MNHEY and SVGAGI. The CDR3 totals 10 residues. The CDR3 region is CASNGDGYTF. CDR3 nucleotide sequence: TGTGCCAGCAACGGGGATGGCTACACCTTC.

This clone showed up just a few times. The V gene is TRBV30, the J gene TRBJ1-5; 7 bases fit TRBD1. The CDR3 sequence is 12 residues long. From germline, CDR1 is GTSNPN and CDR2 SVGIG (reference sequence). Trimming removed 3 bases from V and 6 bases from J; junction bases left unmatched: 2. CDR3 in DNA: TGTGCCTGGAGACAGGGGATTCAGCCCCAGCATTTT. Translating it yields CAWRQGIQPQHF.

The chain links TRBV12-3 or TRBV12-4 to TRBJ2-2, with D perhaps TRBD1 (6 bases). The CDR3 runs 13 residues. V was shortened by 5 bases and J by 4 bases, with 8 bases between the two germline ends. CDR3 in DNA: TGTGCCAGCAGTCGGACAGTCACCGGGGAGCTGTTTTTT. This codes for CASSRTVTGELFF.

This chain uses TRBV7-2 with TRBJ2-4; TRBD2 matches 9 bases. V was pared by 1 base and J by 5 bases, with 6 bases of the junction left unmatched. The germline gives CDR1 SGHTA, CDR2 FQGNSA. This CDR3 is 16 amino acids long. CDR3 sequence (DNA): TGTGCCAGCAGCTTAGGAGGAGGCGGGGGGGAAAACATTCAGTACTTC. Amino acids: CASSLGGGGGENIQYF.

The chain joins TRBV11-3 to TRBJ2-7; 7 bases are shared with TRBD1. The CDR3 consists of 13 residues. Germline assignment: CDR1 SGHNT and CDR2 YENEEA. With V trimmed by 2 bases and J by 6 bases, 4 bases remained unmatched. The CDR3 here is CASSLFPGGEQYF. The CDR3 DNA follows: TGTGCCAGCAGCTTATTCCCAGGGGGCGAGCAGTACTTC.

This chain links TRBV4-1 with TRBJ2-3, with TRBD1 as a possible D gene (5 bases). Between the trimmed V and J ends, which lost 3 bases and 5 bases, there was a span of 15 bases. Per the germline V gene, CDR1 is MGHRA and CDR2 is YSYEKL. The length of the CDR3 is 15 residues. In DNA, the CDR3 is TGCGCCAGCAGCCACATCCAGCAGGGAATAGATACGCAGTATTTT. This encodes CASSHIQQGIDTQYF.

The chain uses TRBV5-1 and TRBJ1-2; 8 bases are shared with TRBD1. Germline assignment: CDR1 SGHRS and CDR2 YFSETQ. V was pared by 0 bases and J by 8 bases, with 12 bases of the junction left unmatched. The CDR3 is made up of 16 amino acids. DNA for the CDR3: TGCGCCAGCAGCTTGGTTCCGGGACAGGAAGCAGGGGGCTACACCTTC. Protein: CASSLVPGQEAGGYTF.

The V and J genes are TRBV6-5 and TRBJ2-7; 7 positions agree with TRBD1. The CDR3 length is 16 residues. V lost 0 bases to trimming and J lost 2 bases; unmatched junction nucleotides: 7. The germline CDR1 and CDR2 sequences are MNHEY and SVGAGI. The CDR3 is CASSYSYRGLTYEQYF. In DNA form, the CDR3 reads TGTGCCAGCAGTTACTCATACAGGGGTTTAACCTACGAGCAGTACTTC.